These 12 T cell receptor beta chains were sequenced from one sample in a study of regulatory T cells in long-lasting Graves disease. This sample's time point: persistent/refractory GD, antithyroid drugs over 5 years with positive TRAb. PBMCs were the source of the RNA used for TCR sequencing. Arm-PCR of CDR3 regions and iRepertoire HTBI primers were used to build TCR beta libraries. One entry per CDR3 protein results from TCRdb running MiXCR on the multiplex PCR reads. The data show some 440,000 distinct CDR3 sequences, 20% to 25% seen once. The sequences come from peripheral blood mononuclear cells (PBMCs), collected when the disease was refractory, from a patient treated with antithyroid drugs. These receptors all stem from a female donor with Graves disease.

This clonotype was observed a handful of times. A junction boundary mismatches the germline segment, possibly from a read error. The chain combines TRBV30 with TRBJ1-2; possibly TRBD1 for D (5 bases). This CDR3 spans 11 amino acids. Germline values: CDR1 GTSNPN, CDR2 SVGIG (reference sequence). This CDR3 reads CAWSVVEGLAF. The CDR3 nucleotides read TGTGCCTGGAGTGTTGTAGAGGGACTAGCCTTC.

This clonotype was counted at least ten times. V and J are TRBV28 and TRBJ2-7, with D uncertain. The CDR3 spans 15 residues. Trimming removed 5 bases from V and 0 bases from J, with 14 bases in between. CDR1 is MDHEN, CDR2 SYDVKM, per germline. The CDR3, as DNA: TGTGCCAGCAGTCCCTTACTACTGAGCTCCTACGAGCAGTACTTC. The encoded protein is CASSPLLLSSYEQYF. Combining the CDR3 with reference TRBV28 and TRBJ2-7 gives the whole variable domain DVKVTQSSRYLVKRTGEKVFLECVQDMDHENMFWYRQDPGLGLRLIYFSYDVKMKEKGDIPEGYSVSREKKERFSLILESASTNQTSMYLCASSPLLLSSYEQYFGPGTRLTVT.

This clonotype was picked up many times. The V gene is TRBV6-1, the J gene TRBJ2-2, with 9 bases lining up with TRBD1. The V gene's germline CDR1 is MNHNS and CDR2 SASEGT. V lost 4 bases to trimming and J lost 6 bases; unmatched junction nucleotides: 6. The CDR3 is 15 residues long. DNA for the CDR3: TGTGCCAGCAGTGCTAACAGGGGGCACGCCGGGGAGCTGTTTTTT. Translating it yields CASSANRGHAGELFF.

This clonotype was seen ten or more times. The rearrangement joins TRBV7-2 to TRBJ2-5, with TRBD2 matching over 12 bases. Germline CDR1 reads SGHTA; CDR2 reads FQGNSA. CDR3 length equals 14 residues. J was trimmed by 4 bases and V by 6 bases; bases with no gene match: 3. CDR3 sequence reads: CASSLTSGRETQYF. The CDR3 bases are TGTGCCAGCAGTTTGACTAGCGGGAGAGAGACCCAGTACTTC.

The sample holds many counts of this clonotype. The chain combines TRBV6-5 with TRBJ1-2; no firm D call. The CDR3 loop spans 12 amino acids. Trimming cost V 0 bases and J 14 bases, with 13 bases left between them. Germline V gene lookup returns CDR1 MNHEY and CDR2 SVGAGI. CDR3 nucleotide sequence: TGTGCCAGCAGTTACTCGAGAGAGGCATTAACCTTC. Its translation is CASSYSREALTF.

V and J are TRBV4-2 and TRBJ2-7; D not certain. The CDR3 sequence is 16 residues long. Germline-derived CDR1 and CDR2 are LGHNA and YNFKEQ. V dropped 3 bases and J dropped 1 base, with 16 bases sitting between them. The CDR3 protein is CASSQDRALRSYEQYF. In DNA, the CDR3 is TGTGCCAGCAGCCAGGATAGGGCTCTGCGGTCCTACGAGCAGTACTTC.

The chain couples TRBV7-9 to TRBJ2-2; unclear D gene. CDR1 SEHNR and CDR2 FQNEAQ come from the germline V gene (reference sequence). Deletions cut 7 bases from V and 5 bases from J, with 8 bases between. The CDR3 runs to 12 residues. CDR3 loop: CASTSRTGELFF. As DNA, the CDR3 is TGTGCCAGCACCTCCCGGACCGGGGAGCTGTTTTTT.

At least ten counts were recorded for this clonotype. The chain carries TRBV12-3 or TRBV12-4 and TRBJ2-7; possibly TRBD1 or TRBD2 for D (5 bases each). The V and J ends lost 6 bases and 0 bases respectively, with 15 bases between them. This CDR3 contains 15 residues. CDR3 sequence: CASRPGRRSSYEQYF. The CDR3 region has the DNA TGTGCCAGCAGGCCGGGACGGAGGAGCTCCTACGAGCAGTACTTC.

The chain links TRBV12-3 or TRBV12-4 to TRBJ2-3; 16 nucleotides line up with TRBD2. The CDR3 is 16 amino acids. With V trimmed by 4 bases and J by 10 bases, 8 bases remained unmatched. This CDR3 reads CASSSTGLAGGGSQYF. In nucleotides, the CDR3 is TGTGCCAGCAGTTCGACGGGACTAGCGGGAGGGGGATCGCAGTATTTT.

The chain carries TRBV6-2 or TRBV6-3 and TRBJ2-7, with a weak D call TRBD1 (6 bases). The CDR3 has 14 residues. Germline V CDR1 and CDR2: MNHEY, SVGEGT. V was clipped by 5 bases and J by 6 bases, with 17 bases between them. For the CDR3, the DNA is TGTGCCAGCAGTCCTCGGGACACACGGACCGAGCAGTACTTC. Translated, it gives CASSPRDTRTEQYF.

This clonotype was observed at least ten times. The chain recombines TRBV6-2 or TRBV6-3 with TRBJ2-5, with TRBD2 matching 8 bases. The V gene's germline CDR1 is MNHEY and CDR2 SVGEGT. Trimming removed 8 bases from V and 5 bases from J; junction bases left unmatched: 10. CDR3 length equals 14 residues. In DNA, the CDR3 is TGTGCCAGCTCCCAAACGGGGGGGAGCGAGACCCAGTACTTC. It encodes CASSQTGGSETQYF.

This clonotype came up many times. The chain carries TRBV28 and TRBJ2-7; 9 bases are shared with TRBD1. The V segment lost 6 bases and the J segment 1 base; nucleotides outside the gene matches: 7. From germline, CDR1 is MDHEN and CDR2 SYDVKM. The CDR3 loop spans 15 amino acids. The chain's CDR3 is CASSFRDRGSYEQYF. As DNA, the CDR3 is TGTGCCAGCAGCTTTCGAGACAGGGGGTCCTACGAGCAGTACTTC.